This T cell receptor (beta chain) was captured by sequencing in a study of blood T cells in healthy people across ages. Alongside a J-beta primer mix, a sample-barcoded 5' primer served in a second PCR lasting about 7 to 12 cycles. TCRdb called the 5' RACE reads again in MiXCR, with one record for every CDR3 protein. Seen here are 700,000 or so distinct CDR3 sequences, roughly 41% observed once, and the top ten hold 25% to 35%. Per germline, CDR1 SGHNT and CDR2 YENEEA. Trimming took 5 bases from V and 6 from J, leaving 9 bases between them. The CDR3 has 12 amino acids. This clonotype was counted many times.

The receptor's source is an elderly man in good health. Sequenced sample: blood. The chain links TRBV11-3 to TRBJ2-3; D ambiguous. CDR3 DNA: TGTGCCAGCAGCCCCGAAGGGGATACGCAGTATTTT. Protein: CASSPEGDTQYF. Complete variable domain (other parts from reference TRBV11-3 and TRBJ2-3): EAGVVQSPRYKIIEKKQPVAFWCNPISGHNTLYWYLQNLGQGPELLIRYENEEAVDDSQLPKDRFSAERLKGVDSTLKIQPAELGDSAVYLCASSPEGDTQYFGPGTRLTVL.